This T cell receptor beta chain was sequenced in a study of blood T cells in healthy people across ages. The use of a sample-barcoded 5' primer and a J-beta primer mix characterized a second PCR of roughly 6 to 12 cycles. TCRdb fed the 5' RACE reads into MiXCR, producing one record per CDR3 protein. The table has about 970,000 distinct CDR3 sequences, roughly half seen once. The germline V gene has CDR1 KGHSH and CDR2 LQKENI. The V gene end was trimmed by 6 bases and the J gene end by 2 bases; junction bases not matched to a gene: 9. The CDR3 runs to 15 residues. The TCR comes from a woman aged 55-75 years in good health. The J gene is TRBJ2-5, the V gene TRBV18, with TRBD1 matching over 7 bases. The sequencing sample was made of blood. This CDR3 is CASSSWNRGQETQYF. The CDR3 DNA follows: TGTGCCAGCTCGTCCTGGAACAGGGGACAAGAGACCCAGTACTTC.